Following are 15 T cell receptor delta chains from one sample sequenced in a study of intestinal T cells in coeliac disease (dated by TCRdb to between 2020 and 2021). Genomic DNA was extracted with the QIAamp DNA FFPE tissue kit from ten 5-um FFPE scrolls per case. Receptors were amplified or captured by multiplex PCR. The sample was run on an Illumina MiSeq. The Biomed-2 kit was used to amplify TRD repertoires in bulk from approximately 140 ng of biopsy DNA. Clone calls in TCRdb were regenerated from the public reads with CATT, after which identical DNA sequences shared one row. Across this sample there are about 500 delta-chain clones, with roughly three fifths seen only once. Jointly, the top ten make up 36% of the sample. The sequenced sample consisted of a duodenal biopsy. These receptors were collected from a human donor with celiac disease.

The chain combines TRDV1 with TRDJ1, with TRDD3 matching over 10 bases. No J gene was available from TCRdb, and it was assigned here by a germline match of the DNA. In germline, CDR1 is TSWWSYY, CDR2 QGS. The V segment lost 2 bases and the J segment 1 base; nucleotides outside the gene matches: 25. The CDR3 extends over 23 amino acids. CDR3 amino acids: CALGEVGVILRVPGDTLTDKLIF. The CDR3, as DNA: TGTGCTCTTGGGGAAGTGGGAGTAATCCTACGGGTTCCGGGGGATACGCTCACCGATAAACTCATCTTT.

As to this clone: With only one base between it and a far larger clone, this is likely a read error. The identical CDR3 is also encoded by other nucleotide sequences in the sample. CDR3 in amino acids: CALGGHHETGGYVLIF. DNA of the CDR3: TGTGCTCTTGGGGGGCACCACGAAACTGGGGGATACGTCCTCATCTTT. The J segment was not called; the V segment is TRDV1; TRDD3, the D gene given by the table, was not confirmed from the DNA. The CDR3 runs to 16 residues. The V gene's germline CDR1 is TSWWSYY and CDR2 QGS.

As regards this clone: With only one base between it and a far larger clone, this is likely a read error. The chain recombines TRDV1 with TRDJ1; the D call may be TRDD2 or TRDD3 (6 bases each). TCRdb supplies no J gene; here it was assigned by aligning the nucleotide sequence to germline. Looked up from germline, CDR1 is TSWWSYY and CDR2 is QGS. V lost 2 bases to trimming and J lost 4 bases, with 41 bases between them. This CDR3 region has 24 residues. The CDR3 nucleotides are TGTGCTCTTGGGGAAGTGGGAGTAATCCTACGGGTTCCGGGGGACCTCCCTTACATCGATAAACTCATCTTT. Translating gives CALGEVGVILRVPGDLPYIDKLIF.

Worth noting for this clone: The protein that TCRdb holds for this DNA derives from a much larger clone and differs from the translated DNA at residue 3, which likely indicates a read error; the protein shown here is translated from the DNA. This chain's CDR3 is CAVSTVYTDKLIF. CDR3 coding DNA: TGTGCAGTCTCAACGGTGTACACCGATAAACTCATCTTT. This rearrangement joins TRAV29/DV5 to TRDJ1; no definite D call. The J gene is not listed in TCRdb, so it was assigned here from a DNA match to germline. The V gene's germline CDR1 is NSMFDY and CDR2 ISSIKDK. Trimming cost V 6 bases and J 0 bases, with 12 bases left between them. This CDR3 region has 13 residues.

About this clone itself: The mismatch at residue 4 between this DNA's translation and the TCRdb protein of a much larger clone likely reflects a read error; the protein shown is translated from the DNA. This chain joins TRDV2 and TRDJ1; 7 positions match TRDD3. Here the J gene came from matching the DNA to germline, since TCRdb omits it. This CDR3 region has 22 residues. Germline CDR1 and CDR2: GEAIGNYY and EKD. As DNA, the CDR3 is TGTGCCTGTAACACCGTACGGTACTGGGGATTCATAAGGGGAGGGTGCACCGATAAACTCATCTTT. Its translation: CACNTVRYWGFIRGGCTDKLIF.

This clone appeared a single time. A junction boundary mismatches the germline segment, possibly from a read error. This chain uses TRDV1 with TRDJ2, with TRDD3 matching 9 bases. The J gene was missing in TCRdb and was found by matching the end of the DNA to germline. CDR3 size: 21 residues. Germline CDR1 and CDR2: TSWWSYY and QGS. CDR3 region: CSGALPTVRGILRALTAQLFF. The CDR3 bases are TGCTCTGGGGCCCTCCCTACGGTCCGGGGGATACTACGGGCTTTGACAGCACAACTCTTCTTT.

DNA for the CDR3: TGTGCTCTTGGGGAACTCGCTTTTCCCTCGCTAATGGGCTGGGGGTGGACCGATAAACTCATCTTT. Translated, it gives CALGELAFPSLMGWGWTDKLIF. V usage is TRDV1 and J usage is TRDJ1; 7 positions match TRDD3. Germline matching of the DNA provided the J gene here, since TCRdb leaves it blank. The CDR3 is made up of 22 amino acids. V dropped 0 bases and J dropped 2; count of bases not matched to a gene: 24. The germline V gene has CDR1 TSWWSYY and CDR2 QGS.

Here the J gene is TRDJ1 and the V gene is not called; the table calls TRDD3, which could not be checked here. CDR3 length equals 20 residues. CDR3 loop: CASLCLPQKGGFVFPGKLIF. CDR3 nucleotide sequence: TGTGCTTCATTGTGCCTTCCTCAAAAAGGGGGATTTGTTTTTCCGGGTAAACTCATCTTT.

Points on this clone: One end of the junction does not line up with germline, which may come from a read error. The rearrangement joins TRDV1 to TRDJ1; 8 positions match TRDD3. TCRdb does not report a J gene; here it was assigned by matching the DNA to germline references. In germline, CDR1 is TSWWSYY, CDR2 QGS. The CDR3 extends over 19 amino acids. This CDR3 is CALGEGSGLLGVYTDRLIF. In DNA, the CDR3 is TGTGCTCTTGGGGAGGGTTCCGGGTTACTGGGGGTTTACACCGATAGACTCATCTTT.

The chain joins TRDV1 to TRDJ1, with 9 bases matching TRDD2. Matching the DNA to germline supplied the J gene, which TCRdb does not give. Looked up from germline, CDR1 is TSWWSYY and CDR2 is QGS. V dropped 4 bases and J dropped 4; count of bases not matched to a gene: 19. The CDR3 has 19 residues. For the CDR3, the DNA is TGTGCTCTTGGGGGACCTTCCTACTGTACTGGGGATAGAGGCGATAAACTCATCTTT. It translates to CALGGPSYCTGDRGDKLIF.

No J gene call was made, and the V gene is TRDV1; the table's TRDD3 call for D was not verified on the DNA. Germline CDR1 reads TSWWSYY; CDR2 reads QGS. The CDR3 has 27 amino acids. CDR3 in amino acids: CALGDLLRGTPPKRGTDKHISIKTLFF. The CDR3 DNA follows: TGTGCTCTTGGGGACCTACTTAGAGGGACTCCGCCGAAGAGGGGCACCGATAAACACATCAGTATAAAAACCCTCTTCTTC.

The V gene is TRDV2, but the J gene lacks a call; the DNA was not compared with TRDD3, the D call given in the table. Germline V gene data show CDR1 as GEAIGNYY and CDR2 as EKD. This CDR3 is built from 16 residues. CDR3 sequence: CACDTVAVPGDRKVIF. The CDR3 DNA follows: TGTGCCTGTGACACCGTTGCGGTACCGGGGGATAGAAAGGTCATCTTT.

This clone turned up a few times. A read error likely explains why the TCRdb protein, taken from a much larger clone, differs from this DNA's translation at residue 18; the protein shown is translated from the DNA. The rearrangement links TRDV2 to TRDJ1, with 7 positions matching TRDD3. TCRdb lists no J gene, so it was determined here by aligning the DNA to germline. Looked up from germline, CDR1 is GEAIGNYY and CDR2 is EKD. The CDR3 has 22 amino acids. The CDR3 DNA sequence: TGTGCCTGTGACACCGTACGGTACTGGGGATTCATAAGGGGAGGGTGCACCGAAAAACTCATCTTT. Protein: CACDTVRYWGFIRGGCTEKLIF.

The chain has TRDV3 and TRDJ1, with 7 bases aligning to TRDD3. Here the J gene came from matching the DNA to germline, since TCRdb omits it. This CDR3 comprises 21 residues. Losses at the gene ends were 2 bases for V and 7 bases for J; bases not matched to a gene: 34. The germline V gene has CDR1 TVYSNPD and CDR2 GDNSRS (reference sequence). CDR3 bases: TGTGCCTTTGCCTACCTACCCAATACTGCAGGGGGATTTGTTTTTCCGGGTAAACTCATCTTT. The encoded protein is CAFAYLPNTAGGFVFPGKLIF.

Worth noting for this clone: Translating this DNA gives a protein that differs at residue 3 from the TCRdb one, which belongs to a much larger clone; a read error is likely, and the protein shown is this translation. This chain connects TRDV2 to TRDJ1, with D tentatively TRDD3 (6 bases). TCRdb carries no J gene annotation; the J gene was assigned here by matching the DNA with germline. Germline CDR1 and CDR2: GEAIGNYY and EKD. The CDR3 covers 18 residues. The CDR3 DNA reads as TGTGCCCGTGACACGGGGCACTTCTCACGGAGAGATACGAATAAACTCATCTTT. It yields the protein CARDTGHFSRRDTNKLIF.